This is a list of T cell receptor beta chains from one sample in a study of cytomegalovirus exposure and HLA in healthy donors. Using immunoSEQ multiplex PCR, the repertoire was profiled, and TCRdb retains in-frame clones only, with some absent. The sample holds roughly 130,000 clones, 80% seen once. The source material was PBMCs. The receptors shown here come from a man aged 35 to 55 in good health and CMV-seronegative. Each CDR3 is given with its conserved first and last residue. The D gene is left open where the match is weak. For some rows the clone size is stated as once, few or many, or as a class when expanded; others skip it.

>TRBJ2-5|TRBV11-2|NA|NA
CASSLVGVLETQYF
TGTGCCAGCAGCTTAGTCGGGGTATTGGAGACCCAGTACTTC
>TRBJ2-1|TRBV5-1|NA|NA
CASSLGRGPYNEQFF
TGCGCCAGCAGCTTGGGACGGGGTCCCTACAATGAGCAGTTCTTC
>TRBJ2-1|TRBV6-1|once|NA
CASSEWVGPSGEQFF
TGTGCCAGCAGTGAATGGGTCGGGCCTTCAGGGGAGCAGTTCTTC
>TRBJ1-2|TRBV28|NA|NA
CASSPVGRVGYGYTF
TGTGCCAGCAGCCCGGTGGGCAGGGTCGGCTATGGCTACACCTTC
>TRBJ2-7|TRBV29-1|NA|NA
CSVAGQSSYEQYF
TGCAGCGTGGCGGGACAGAGCTCCTACGAGCAGTACTTC
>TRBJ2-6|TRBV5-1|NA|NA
CASSFSTGNGANVLTF
TGCGCCAGCAGCTTTAGTACGGGAAATGGGGCCAACGTCCTGACTTTC
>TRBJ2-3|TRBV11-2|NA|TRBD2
CASSSYSSGGADTQYF
TGTGCCAGCAGCTCCTACTCTAGCGGGGGGGCAGATACGCAGTATTTT
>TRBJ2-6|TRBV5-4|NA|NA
CASSLPGSGANVLTF
TGTGCCAGCAGCTTGCCGGGCTCTGGGGCCAACGTCCTGACTTTC
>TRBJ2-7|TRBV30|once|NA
CAWSVPTRGFYEQYF
TGTGCCTGGAGTGTACCCACCAGGGGCTTTTACGAGCAGTACTTC
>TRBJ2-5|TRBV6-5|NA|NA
CASSRPRSGQETQYF
TGTGCCAGCAGTCGCCCTCGCTCAGGACAAGAGACCCAGTACTTC
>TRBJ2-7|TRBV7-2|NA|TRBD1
CASSLRAEGGEQYF
TGTGCCAGCAGCCTACGGGCCGAAGGGGGCGAACAGTACTTC
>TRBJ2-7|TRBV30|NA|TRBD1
CAWSRDSYEQYF
TGTGCCTGGAGTAGGGACAGTTACGAGCAGTACTTC
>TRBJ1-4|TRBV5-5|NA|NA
CASSPTGPATNEKLFF
TGTGCCAGCAGCCCCACAGGGCCTGCAACTAATGAAAAACTGTTTTTT
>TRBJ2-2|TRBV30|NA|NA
CAWSVLAGELFF
TGTGCCTGGAGTGTACTCGCCGGGGAGCTGTTTTTT
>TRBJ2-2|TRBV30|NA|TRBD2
CAWNGGLADTGELFF
TGTGCCTGGAACGGGGGACTAGCGGACACCGGGGAGCTGTTTTTT
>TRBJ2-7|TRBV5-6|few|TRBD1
CASSGGTGISYEQYF
TGTGCCAGCAGCGGGGGGACAGGTATCTCCTACGAGCAGTACTTC
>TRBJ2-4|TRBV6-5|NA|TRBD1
CASRLTGGRENIQYF
TGTGCCAGCAGACTGACAGGGGGCCGGGAAAACATTCAGTACTTC
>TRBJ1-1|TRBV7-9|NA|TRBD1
CASSFFGQGPGTEAFF
TGTGCCAGCAGCTTTTTTGGACAGGGGCCGGGTACTGAAGCTTTCTTT
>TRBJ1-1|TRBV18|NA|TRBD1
CASSRGQGSVFTEAFF
TGTGCCAGCTCACGAGGACAGGGATCCGTGTTCACTGAAGCTTTCTTT
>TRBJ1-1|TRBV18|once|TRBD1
CASSPLPDRGDLGEAFF
TGTGCCAGCTCACCCCTCCCGGACAGGGGGGATTTAGGTGAAGCTTTCTTT
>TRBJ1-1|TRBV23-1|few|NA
CASSQSGRTTEAFF
TGCGCCAGCAGTCAATCTGGGCGCACGACTGAAGCTTTCTTT
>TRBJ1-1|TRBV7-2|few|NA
CASSLVQGNTEAFF
TGTGCCAGCAGCTTAGTACAGGGGAACACTGAAGCTTTCTTT
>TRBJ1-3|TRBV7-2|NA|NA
CASSLVLEGNTIYF
TGTGCCAGCAGCTTAGTTCTGGAGGGTAACACCATATATTTT
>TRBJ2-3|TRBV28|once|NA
CASAMLSDSIKDTQYF
TGTGCCAGCGCTATGCTGAGCGATTCCATTAAGGATACGCAGTATTTT
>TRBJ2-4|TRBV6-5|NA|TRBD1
CASSYSGQVGPNIQYF
TGTGCCAGCAGTTACTCCGGACAGGTTGGACCAAACATTCAGTACTTC
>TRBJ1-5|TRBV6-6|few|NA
CASSYSGGAINQPQHF
TGTGCCAGCAGTTACTCTGGGGGCGCAATCAATCAGCCCCAGCATTTT
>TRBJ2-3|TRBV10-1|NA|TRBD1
CASGELQGIPQYF
TGCGCCAGCGGCGAATTACAGGGGATTCCGCAGTATTTT
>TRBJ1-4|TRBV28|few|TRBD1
CASSLNAGGDEKLFF
TGTGCCAGCAGTTTAAACGCAGGGGGCGATGAAAAACTGTTTTTT
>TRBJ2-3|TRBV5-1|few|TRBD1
CASSTGQGTDTQYF
TGCGCCAGCAGCACCGGACAGGGAACAGATACGCAGTATTTT
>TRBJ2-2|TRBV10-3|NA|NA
CAISDPDRSSTGELFF
TGTGCCATCAGTGATCCAGACAGGTCGTCCACCGGGGAGCTGTTTTTT
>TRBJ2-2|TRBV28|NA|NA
CASSSQGQNTGELFF
TGTGCCAGCAGTTCCCAGGGACAGAACACCGGGGAGCTGTTTTTT
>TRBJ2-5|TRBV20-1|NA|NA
CSARLLETQYF
TGCAGTGCTCGACTCCTAGAGACCCAGTACTTC
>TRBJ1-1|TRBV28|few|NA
CASHGTHTEAFF
TGTGCCAGCCACGGGACACACACTGAAGCTTTCTTT
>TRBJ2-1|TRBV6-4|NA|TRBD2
CASSEGTSGYNEQFF
TGTGCCAGCAGTGAGGGGACTAGCGGATACAATGAGCAGTTCTTC
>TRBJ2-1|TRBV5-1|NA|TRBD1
CASSPYRGNEQFF
TGCGCCAGCAGCCCCTACAGGGGGAATGAGCAGTTCTTC
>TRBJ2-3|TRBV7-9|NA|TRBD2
CASSLGLAGALDTQYF
TGTGCCAGCAGCTTAGGACTAGCGGGGGCGCTGGATACGCAGTATTTT
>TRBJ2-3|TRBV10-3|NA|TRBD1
CAISESSRGRPDTQYF
TGTGCCATCAGTGAGTCGAGCAGGGGGCGGCCAGATACGCAGTATTTT
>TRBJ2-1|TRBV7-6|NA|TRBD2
CASSLGSSGGHDEQFF
TGTGCCAGCAGCTTAGGATCTAGCGGGGGACATGATGAGCAGTTCTTC
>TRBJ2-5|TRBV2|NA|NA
CANLPTGQETQYF
TGTGCCAACCTTCCGACAGGACAAGAGACCCAGTACTTC
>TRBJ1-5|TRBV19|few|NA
CASSMAGRTSDQPQHF
TGTGCCAGTAGTATGGCCGGTAGGACATCCGATCAGCCCCAGCATTTT
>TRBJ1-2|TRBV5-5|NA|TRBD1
CASSLSTGGVNYAGYTF
TGTGCCAGCAGCTTGTCCACAGGGGGCGTAAACTATGCTGGCTACACCTTC
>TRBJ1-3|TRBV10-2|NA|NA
CASAPGSSGNTIYF
TGCGCCAGCGCCCCGGGAAGCTCTGGAAACACCATATATTTT
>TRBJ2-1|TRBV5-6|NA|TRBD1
CASSLSLGTASYNEQFF
TGTGCCAGCAGCTTGTCTTTGGGGACAGCTTCTTACAATGAGCAGTTCTTC
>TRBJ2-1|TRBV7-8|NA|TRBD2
CASRSIGSGGTDGVEQFF
TGTGCCAGCAGGTCTATTGGTAGCGGGGGGACTGATGGTGTTGAGCAGTTCTTC
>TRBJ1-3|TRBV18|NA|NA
CASTTGSSGNTIYF
TGTGCCAGCACGACCGGGTCCTCTGGAAACACCATATATTTT